The present T cell receptor beta chain was sequenced within a study of T-cell memory formation after mild COVID-19. The table lists this clonotype with a few counts. Its antigen is currently unknown. After removal of 2 bases from V and 2 bases from J, the junction contained 4 bases not matched to a gene. Germline CDR1 is SGHTA and CDR2 is FQGTGA. CDR3 length: 16 amino acids. TCRdb passed the 5' RACE reads through MiXCR, listing each CDR3 protein once. Here the sample spans roughly 610,000 distinct CDR3 sequences, approximately 15% being singletons. Findings and limits, study-wide: That cross-reactive memory joined was suggested by some responding clones appearing in pre-infection memory. What remained unconfirmed was the SARS-CoV-2 specificity of second-wave clones peaking on day 37.

This receptor was identified in an adult woman who had mild COVID-19 (a few samples of this study predate the infection). Cell type and time point are not known. V gene TRBV7-3 combines with J gene TRBJ2-3; 10 nucleotides align to TRBD2. Sequenced input: PBMCs or a T cell subset sorted from them (not recorded which). This chain's CDR3 is CASSLLAGANTDTQYF. The CDR3, as DNA: TGTGCCAGCAGCTTACTAGCGGGGGCGAACACAGATACGCAGTATTTT.